This T cell receptor (beta chain) appears in the sequencing data of a study of blood T cell repertoires in COVID-19. Turning to the study itself: Researchers got acute and convalescent COVID-19 samples from the United States, Italy and Spain.

Germline V gene sequence: CDR1 SGHTS, CDR2 YDEGEE. Trimming cost V 5 bases and J 4 bases; bases outside gene matches: 5. This CDR3 has 15 residues. TCRdb's copy holds only in-frame clones and misses some; the assay was immunoSEQ multiplex PCR. The sample lists about 150,000 clones; 78% were seen once. The sequence was collected from a man aged 55 to 70 who had recovered from COVID-19. Material: peripheral blood. V gene TRBV5-8 combines with J gene TRBJ2-1, with 11 positions matching TRBD2. The CDR3: CASSPGTSGYNEQFF. DNA for the CDR3: TGTGCCAGCAGTCCCGGGACTAGCGGTTACAATGAGCAGTTCTTC.